This T cell receptor beta chain was recorded in a study of memory CD4+ T cells and cytomegalovirus serostatus. Whole-study context: Of the healthy Belgian adults, fewer than 10 were CMV seropositive and 20 to 30 seronegative.

Clones were sequenced by immunoSEQ multiplex PCR, and TCRdb holds only the in-frame ones, with some missing. Among about 75,000 clones listed, around 78% were seen once. Per germline, CDR1 SQVTM and CDR2 ANQGSEA. The length of the CDR3 is 14 residues. The V and J ends lost 4 bases and 4 bases respectively, with 14 bases between them. Single viable CD3+CD4+CD8-CD45RO+ cells were sorted as the memory CD4+ T cells. Sequenced material: memory CD4+ T cells from blood. This receptor was taken from an adult in good health and CMV-seropositive. This chain links TRBV29-1 with TRBJ1-5; maybe TRBD1 (6 bases). The CDR3 here is CSVAEVGGNQPQHF. In nucleotides, the CDR3 is TGCAGCGTTGCTGAGGTAGGGGGAAATCAGCCCCAGCATTTT.